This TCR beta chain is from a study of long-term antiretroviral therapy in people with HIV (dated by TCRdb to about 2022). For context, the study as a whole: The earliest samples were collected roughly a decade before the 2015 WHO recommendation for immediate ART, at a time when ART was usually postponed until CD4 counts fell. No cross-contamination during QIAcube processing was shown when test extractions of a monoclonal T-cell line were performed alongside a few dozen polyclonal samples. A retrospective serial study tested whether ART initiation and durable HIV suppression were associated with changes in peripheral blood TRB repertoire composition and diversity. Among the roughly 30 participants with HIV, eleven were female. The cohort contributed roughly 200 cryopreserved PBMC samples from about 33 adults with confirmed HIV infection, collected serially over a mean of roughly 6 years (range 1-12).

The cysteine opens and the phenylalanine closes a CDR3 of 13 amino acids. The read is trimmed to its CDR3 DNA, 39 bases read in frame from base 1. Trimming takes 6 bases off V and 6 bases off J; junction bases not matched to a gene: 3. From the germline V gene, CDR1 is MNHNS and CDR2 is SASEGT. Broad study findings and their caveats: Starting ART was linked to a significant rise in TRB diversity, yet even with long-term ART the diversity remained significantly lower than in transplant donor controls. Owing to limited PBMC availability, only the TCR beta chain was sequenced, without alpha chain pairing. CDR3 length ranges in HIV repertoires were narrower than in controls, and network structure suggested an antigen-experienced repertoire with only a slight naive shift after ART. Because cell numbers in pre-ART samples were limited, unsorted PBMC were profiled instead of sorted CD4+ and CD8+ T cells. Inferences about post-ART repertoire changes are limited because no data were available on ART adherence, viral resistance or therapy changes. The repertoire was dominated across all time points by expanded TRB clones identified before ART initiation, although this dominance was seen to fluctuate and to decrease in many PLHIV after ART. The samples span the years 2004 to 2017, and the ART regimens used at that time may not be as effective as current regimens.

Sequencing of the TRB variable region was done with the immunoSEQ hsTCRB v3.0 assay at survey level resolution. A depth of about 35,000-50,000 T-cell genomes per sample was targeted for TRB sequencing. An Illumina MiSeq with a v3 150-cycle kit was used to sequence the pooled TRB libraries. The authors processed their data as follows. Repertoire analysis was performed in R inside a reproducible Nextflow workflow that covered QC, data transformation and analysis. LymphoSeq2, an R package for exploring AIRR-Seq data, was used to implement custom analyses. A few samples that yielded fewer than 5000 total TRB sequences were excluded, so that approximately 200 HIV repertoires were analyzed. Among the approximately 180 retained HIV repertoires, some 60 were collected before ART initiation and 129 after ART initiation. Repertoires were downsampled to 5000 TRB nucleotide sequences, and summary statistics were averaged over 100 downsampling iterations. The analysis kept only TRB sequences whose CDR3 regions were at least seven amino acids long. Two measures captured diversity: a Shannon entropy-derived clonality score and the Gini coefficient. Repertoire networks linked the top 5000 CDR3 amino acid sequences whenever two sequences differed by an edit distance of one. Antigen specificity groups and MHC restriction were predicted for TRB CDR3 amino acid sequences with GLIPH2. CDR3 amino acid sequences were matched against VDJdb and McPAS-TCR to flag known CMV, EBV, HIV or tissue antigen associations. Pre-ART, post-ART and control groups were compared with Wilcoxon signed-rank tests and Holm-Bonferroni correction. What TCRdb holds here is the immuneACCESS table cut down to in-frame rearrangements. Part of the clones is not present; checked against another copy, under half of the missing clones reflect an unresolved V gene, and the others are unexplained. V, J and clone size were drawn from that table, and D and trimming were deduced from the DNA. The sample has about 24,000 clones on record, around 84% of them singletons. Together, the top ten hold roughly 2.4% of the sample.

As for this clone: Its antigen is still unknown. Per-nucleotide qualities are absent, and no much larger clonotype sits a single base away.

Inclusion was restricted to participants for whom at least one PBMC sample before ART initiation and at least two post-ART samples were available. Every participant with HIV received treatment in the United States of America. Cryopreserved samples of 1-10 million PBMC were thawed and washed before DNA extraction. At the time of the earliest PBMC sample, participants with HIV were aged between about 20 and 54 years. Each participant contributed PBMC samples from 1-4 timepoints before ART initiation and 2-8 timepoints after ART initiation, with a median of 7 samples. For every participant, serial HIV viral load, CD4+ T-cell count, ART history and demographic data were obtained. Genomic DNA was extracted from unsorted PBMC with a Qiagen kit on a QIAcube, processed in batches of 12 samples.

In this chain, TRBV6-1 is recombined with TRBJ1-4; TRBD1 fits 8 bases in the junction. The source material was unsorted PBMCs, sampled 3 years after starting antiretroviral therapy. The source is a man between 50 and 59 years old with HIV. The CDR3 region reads CASRWTGHEKLFF. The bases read TGTGCCAGCAGATGGACAGGGCATGAAAAACTGTTTTTT.